The 29 T cell receptor beta chains given below trace back to one sample, sequenced in a study of shared clonotypes between healthy human individuals. Libraries were prepared by immunoSEQ multiplex PCR; TCRdb keeps only in-frame clonotypes and omits some of them. The sample shows about 2 million clones, 85% to 95% of them seen only once. The source material was naive CD4+ T cells sorted from blood. As for subset: CD45RA+ positively selected. These receptors were obtained from a man aged 18 to 30 in good health.

This chain connects TRBV4-1 to TRBJ2-5; TRBD1 matches at 9 bases. V dropped 3 bases and J dropped 1; count of bases not matched to a gene: 3. The CDR3 length is 15 residues. Germline loops: CDR1 MGHRA, CDR2 YSYEKL. This chain's CDR3 is CASSQDRGPQETQYF. The DNA for the CDR3 is TGCGCCAGCAGCCAGGACAGGGGCCCCCAAGAGACCCAGTACTTC.

V and J are TRBV5-1 and TRBJ1-4, with 10 bases identical to TRBD1. Germline assignment: CDR1 SGHRS and CDR2 YFSETQ. The CDR3 runs 14 residues. The V gene end was trimmed by 2 bases and the J gene end by 12 bases; junction bases not matched to a gene: 7. The CDR3 coding sequence is TGCGCCAGCAGCTTATGGACAGGGGGTTTCGAACTGTTTTTT. Its translation is CASSLWTGGFELFF.

As concerns this clone: The sample holds other DNA sequences that translate to the same CDR3. The rearrangement links TRBV6-5 to TRBJ2-2, with unresolved D. Germline-derived CDR1 and CDR2 are MNHEY and SVGAGI. V dropped 0 bases and J dropped 9 bases, with 5 bases sitting between them. The CDR3 runs 12 residues. The CDR3 region has the DNA TGTGCCAGCAGTTACTCGAGGCGGGAGCTGTTTTTT. The encoded protein is CASSYSRRELFF.

This clone occurred once. The gene calls are TRBV2 and TRBJ1-2; D is uncertain. CDR3 length: 13 amino acids. Germline CDR1 is SNHLY and CDR2 is FYNNEI. V dropped 3 bases and J dropped 2 bases, with 7 bases sitting between them. Here the CDR3 DNA reads TGTGCCAGCAGTGACAGGAGGAACTATGGCTACACCTTC. Amino acid sequence: CASSDRRNYGYTF.

The rearrangement links TRBV7-2 to TRBJ2-2; D is possibly TRBD2 (7 bases). Looked up from germline, CDR1 is SGHTA and CDR2 is FQGNSA. V lost 2 bases and J lost 5, with 12 bases in between. The CDR3 runs 15 residues. The CDR3 reads CASSLRGTTTGELFF. The CDR3 region has the DNA TGTGCCAGCAGCTTAAGGGGGACTACAACCGGGGAGCTGTTTTTT.

The V gene is TRBV6-6, the J gene TRBJ1-3; no definite D call. In germline, CDR1 is MNHNY, CDR2 SVGAGI (reference sequence). The CDR3 spans 13 residues. V dropped 2 bases and J dropped 3 bases, with 5 bases sitting between them. This CDR3 reads CASSYGVGNTIYF. CDR3 DNA sequence: TGTGCCAGCAGTTACGGGGTTGGAAACACCATATATTTT.

This clone was seen just once. The chain uses TRBV11-2 and TRBJ2-7; D call uncertain. In germline, CDR1 is SGHAT, CDR2 FQNNGV. The CDR3 contains 16 residues. Deletions cut 1 base from V and 0 bases from J, with 13 bases between. CDR3 DNA: TGTGCCAGCAGCTTAGGCCCCAGGTCTATCTCCTACGAGCAGTACTTC. It codes for CASSLGPRSISYEQYF.

The chain employs TRBV6-1 and TRBJ2-7; TRBD2 is a possible D gene (7 bases). The CDR3 has 15 residues. CDR1 is MNHNS, CDR2 SASEGT, per germline. The V end was cut by 8 bases, the J end by 4 bases, with 21 bases between. CDR3 DNA sequence: TGTGCCAGCGGAGGGGGAGGGGGGCCAGATTACGAGCAGTACTTC. Translated: CASGGGGGPDYEQYF.

Notes on this clone: The sample holds other DNA sequences that translate to the same CDR3. This chain connects TRBV5-1 to TRBJ2-3, with 11 bases identical to TRBD2. The germline V gene has CDR1 SGHRS and CDR2 YFSETQ. There are 16 residues in the CDR3. V shed 4 bases and J 0 bases; nucleotides not matched to a gene: 4. CDR3 in DNA: TGCGCCAGCAGCCCGGGACTAGCGGACAGCACAGATACGCAGTATTTT. Protein product: CASSPGLADSTDTQYF.

This chain connects TRBV28 to TRBJ1-5; the match to TRBD1 covers 9 bases. Germline assignment: CDR1 MDHEN and CDR2 SYDVKM. After removal of 8 bases from V and 3 bases from J, the junction contained 8 bases not matched to a gene. The CDR3 has 15 amino acids. The CDR3 reads CASSPTGGLNQPQHF. CDR3 sequence (DNA): TGTGCCAGCTCCCCTACAGGGGGCCTCAATCAGCCCCAGCATTTT.

This clone was seen a single time. V gene TRBV18 combines with J gene TRBJ1-2, with 7 bases that match TRBD1. V gave up 1 base and J gave up 1 base; unmatched junction bases: 3. The CDR3 has 15 residues. The germline V gene encodes CDR1 KGHSH and CDR2 LQKENI. The DNA of the CDR3 is TGTGCCAGCTCACCACAGACAGGGTTTAACTATGGCTACACCTTC. Amino acid sequence: CASSPQTGFNYGYTF.

The rearrangement uses TRBV28 and TRBJ2-7; 7 bases align to TRBD1. Losses at the gene ends were 6 bases for V and 4 bases for J; bases not matched to a gene: 9. CDR3 size: 14 residues. The germline V gene has CDR1 MDHEN and CDR2 SYDVKM. The CDR3 DNA is TGTGCCAGCAGCCGCCGGACAGGCGGGTACGAGCAGTACTTC. Translated: CASSRRTGGYEQYF. Drawing the rest from reference TRBV28 and TRBJ2-7, the complete variable domain is DVKVTQSSRYLVKRTGEKVFLECVQDMDHENMFWYRQDPGLGLRLIYFSYDVKMKEKGDIPEGYSVSREKKERFSLILESASTNQTSMYLCASSRRTGGYEQYFGPGTRLTVT.

V is TRBV19 and J is TRBJ1-2; 7 nucleotides agree with TRBD1. The CDR3 length is 15 residues. The V segment lost 9 bases and the J segment 2 bases; nucleotides outside the gene matches: 12. Germline V CDR1 and CDR2: LNHDA, SQIVND (reference sequence). CDR3 sequence: CASLSTTGENYGYTF. The CDR3 nucleotides read TGTGCCAGCCTTAGTACCACAGGGGAAAACTATGGCTACACCTTC.

Written as DNA, the CDR3 is TGCGCCAGCAGCCAAGATCCTCGTAGGATGAGCGGGAGAACCGGGGAGCTGTTTTTT. Translating gives CASSQDPRRMSGRTGELFF. The J gene is TRBJ2-2, the V gene TRBV4-3, with 8 bases identical to TRBD2. CDR3 size: 19 residues. V trimming: 0 bases; J trimming: 5 bases; junction bases outside the gene matches: 14. CDR1 and CDR2 (germline): LGHNA, YSLEER.

V and J are TRBV6-1 and TRBJ1-1; the match to TRBD1 covers 7 bases. Germline assignment: CDR1 MNHNS and CDR2 SASEGT. V dropped 6 bases and J dropped 0; count of bases not matched to a gene: 7. This CDR3 has 15 amino acids. CDR3 coding DNA: TGTGCCAGCAGCCCAGGGGGGAGTATGAACACTGAAGCTTTCTTT. Its translation is CASSPGGSMNTEAFF.

This clone was observed a few times. The sample has other DNA sequences that encode this CDR3 too. The chain links TRBV5-1 to TRBJ2-3; D gene uncertain. Between the trimmed V and J ends, which lost 0 bases and 0 bases, there was a span of 8 bases. The CDR3 has 15 residues. Germline assignment: CDR1 SGHRS and CDR2 YFSETQ. CDR3 sequence (DNA): TGCGCCAGCAGCTTGGTCGGGTCTAGCACAGATACGCAGTATTTT. Amino acids: CASSLVGSSTDTQYF. Supplemented by reference TRBV5-1 and TRBJ2-3, the full variable domain reads KAGVTQTPRYLIKTRGQQVTLSCSPISGHRSVSWYQQTPGQGLQFLFEYFSETQRNKGNFPGRFSGRQFSNSRSEMNVSTLELGDSALYLCASSLVGSSTDTQYFGPGTRLTVL.

The V call is TRBV7-9, the J call TRBJ1-1, with D possibly TRBD1 on 6 matching bases. Between the trimmed V and J ends, which lost 5 bases and 3 bases, there was a span of 13 bases. This CDR3 region has 14 residues. Per germline, CDR1 SEHNR and CDR2 FQNEAQ (reference sequence). The CDR3 is CASSLQGFDTEAFF. The CDR3 DNA is TGTGCCAGCAGCCTACAGGGATTTGACACTGAAGCTTTCTTT. Filled out from reference TRBV7-9 and TRBJ1-1, the complete variable domain reads DTGVSQNPRHKITKRGQNVTFRCDPISEHNRLYWYRQTLGQGPEFLTYFQNEAQLEKSRLLSDRFSAERPKGSFSTLEIQRTEQGDSAMYLCASSLQGFDTEAFFGQGTRLTVV.

The chain recombines TRBV19 with TRBJ1-4, with D possibly matching TRBD1 (5 bases). CDR1 LNHDA and CDR2 SQIVND come from the germline V gene (reference sequence). The CDR3 extends over 15 amino acids. V lost 4 bases, J lost 8 bases, and 17 bases lay in between. CDR3 sequence (DNA): TGTGCCAGTAGTACCCCGGGCAGGGTCCGGGAAAAACTGTTTTTT. As protein: CASSTPGRVREKLFF.

This sequence joins TRBV28 and TRBJ2-7, with a tentative D call TRBD1 (5 bases). Between the trimmed V and J ends, which lost 3 bases and 0 bases, there was a span of 12 bases. This CDR3 has 15 amino acids. Per the germline V gene, CDR1 is MDHEN and CDR2 is SYDVKM. CDR3 loop: CASSFIATGSYEQYF. In DNA, the CDR3 is TGTGCCAGCAGTTTTATTGCCACAGGCTCCTACGAGCAGTACTTC. Based on the CDR3 plus reference TRBV28 and TRBJ2-7, the full variable domain is DVKVTQSSRYLVKRTGEKVFLECVQDMDHENMFWYRQDPGLGLRLIYFSYDVKMKEKGDIPEGYSVSREKKERFSLILESASTNQTSMYLCASSFIATGSYEQYFGPGTRLTVT.

The V call is TRBV7-9, the J call TRBJ2-1; TRBD2 matches at 9 bases. J was trimmed by 1 base and V by 1 base; bases with no gene match: 2. CDR3 length equals 16 residues. Germline V gene sequence: CDR1 SEHNR, CDR2 FQNEAQ (reference sequence). The CDR3 bases are TGTGCCAGCAGCTTAGGTAGCGGGAGATCCTACAATGAGCAGTTCTTC. This codes for CASSLGSGRSYNEQFF.

This rearrangement joins TRBV30 to TRBJ1-4; TRBD1 matches at 8 bases. Germline V gene data show CDR1 as GTSNPN and CDR2 as SVGIG (reference sequence). The CDR3 sequence is 17 residues long. Unmatched junction bases numbered 14, after V lost 5 bases and J lost 3 bases. The DNA for the CDR3 is TGTGCCTGGGCGGGACCAAAGACAGGGGTTTCTAATGAAAAACTGTTTTTT. This encodes CAWAGPKTGVSNEKLFF. Based on the CDR3 plus reference TRBV30 and TRBJ1-4, the full variable domain is SQTIHQWPATLVQPVGSPLSLECTVEGTSNPNLYWYRQAAGRGLQLLFYSVGIGQISSEVPQNLSASRPQDRQFILSSKKLLLSDSGFYLCAWAGPKTGVSNEKLFFGSGTQLSVL.

The chain recombines TRBV28 with TRBJ1-2, with D perhaps matching TRBD1 (6 bases). Germline loops: CDR1 MDHEN, CDR2 SYDVKM. V lost 7 bases and J 2 bases, leaving 17 bases between the germline ends. The CDR3 is 15 amino acids. The CDR3 coding sequence is TGTGCCAGCACGTTGCCAAGGGGGGCCAACTATGGCTACACCTTC. It yields the protein CASTLPRGANYGYTF.

This chain joins TRBV7-8 and TRBJ1-2, with 9 bases lining up with TRBD1. The V segment lost 3 bases and the J segment 1 base; nucleotides outside the gene matches: 9. This CDR3 region has 17 residues. Germline CDR1 reads SGHVS; CDR2 reads FQNEAQ. The chain's CDR3 is CASSFTGGQFINYGYTF. As DNA, the CDR3 is TGTGCCAGCAGCTTTACAGGGGGCCAGTTCATTAACTATGGCTACACCTTC.

This clone occurred once. Other DNA sequences within the sample encode an identical CDR3. The genes are TRBV7-2 and TRBJ2-5, with 12 bases that match TRBD2. The CDR3 covers 15 residues. The V gene end was trimmed by 5 bases and the J gene end by 5 bases; junction bases not matched to a gene: 6. Looked up from germline, CDR1 is SGHTA and CDR2 is FQGNSA. CDR3 bases: TGTGCCAGCAGCCCGGGGGGGACTAGCGGGGAGACCCAGTACTTC. Protein: CASSPGGTSGETQYF.

The rearrangement uses TRBV12-5 and TRBJ1-3, with TRBD1 matching 7 bases. The V gene's germline CDR1 is LGHNT and CDR2 FRNRAP. V was pared by 0 bases and J by 0 bases, with 17 bases of the junction left unmatched. The CDR3 spans 21 residues. The CDR3 here is CASGLVLWSGGDTFSGNTIYF. The CDR3 region has the DNA TGTGCTAGTGGTTTGGTACTTTGGTCAGGGGGTGACACCTTCTCTGGAAACACCATATATTTT. Drawing the rest from reference TRBV12-5 and TRBJ1-3, the complete variable domain is DARVTQTPRHKVTEMGQEVTMRCQPILGHNTVFWYRQTMMQGLELLAYFRNRAPLDDSGMPKDRFSAEMPDATLATLKIQPSEPRDSAVYFCASGLVLWSGGDTFSGNTIYFGEGSWLTVV.

The chain recombines TRBV5-1 with TRBJ2-2; D is undetermined. CDR3 size: 15 residues. Germline V CDR1 and CDR2: SGHRS, YFSETQ. Trimming took 1 base from V and 0 from J, leaving 7 bases between them. The CDR3 region is CASSLRSSNTGELFF. CDR3 nucleotides: TGCGCCAGCAGCTTGAGGTCCTCGAACACCGGGGAGCTGTTTTTT. The full variable domain, in which reference TRBV5-1 and TRBJ2-2 provide the parts outside the CDR3, is KAGVTQTPRYLIKTRGQQVTLSCSPISGHRSVSWYQQTPGQGLQFLFEYFSETQRNKGNFPGRFSGRQFSNSRSEMNVSTLELGDSALYLCASSLRSSNTGELFFGEGSRLTVL.

V usage is TRBV11-3 and J usage is TRBJ1-2; 9 positions match TRBD1. Germline V gene sequence: CDR1 SGHNT, CDR2 YENEEA. The junction had 4 bases not matched to a gene; V was cut back by 4 bases and J by 7 bases. The CDR3 has 13 residues. In DNA, the CDR3 is TGTGCCAGCAGCTCGGACAGGGGCGGTGGCTACACCTTC. Translated: CASSSDRGGGYTF.

The gene calls are TRBV23-1 and TRBJ2-5, with 8 positions matching TRBD1. TRBV23-1 counts as an open reading frame of uncertain function. The trim removed 2 bases at V and 5 bases at J, leaving 13 bases unmatched. The CDR3 has 17 residues. CDR3 nucleotides: TGCGCCAGCAGTCAACCTACGGACAGGGAGGTTGAGGAGACCCAGTACTTC. Residues: CASSQPTDREVEETQYF.

This clone was seen just once. The chain joins TRBV7-9 to TRBJ1-1, with TRBD1 as a possible D gene (5 bases). Looked up from germline, CDR1 is SEHNR and CDR2 is FQNEAQ (reference sequence). Trimming pared 4 bases from V and 10 bases from J, leaving 16 bases between. The CDR3 extends over 13 amino acids. The CDR3 loop reads CASSSSLGAPAFF. CDR3 nucleotide sequence: TGTGCCAGCAGCTCTAGTTTAGGGGCTCCAGCTTTCTTT.